Below are 6 T cell receptor beta chains sequenced from a single sample in a study of T cells in narcolepsy. Libraries were prepared by immunoSEQ multiplex PCR; TCRdb keeps only in-frame clonotypes and omits some of them. This table has 25,000 to 35,000 clones, roughly 82% appearing once. Sequenced: CD45RA- memory CD4+ T cells from PBMCs. Every receptor here comes from a human donor with narcolepsy.

The rearrangement links TRBV28 to TRBJ2-7; D uncertain. This CDR3 region has 11 residues. Germline values: CDR1 MDHEN, CDR2 SYDVKM. V dropped 4 bases and J dropped 0 bases, with 1 base sitting between them. CDR3 in DNA: TGTGCCAGCAGTTACTCCTACGAGCAGTACTTC. Protein: CASSYSYEQYF.

Comments on this clone: At one of its ends the junction is not consistent with the germline gene, which may arise from a read error. The V gene is TRBV5-4, the J gene TRBJ1-4, with 7 nucleotides matching TRBD1. Germline loops: CDR1 SGHNT, CDR2 YYREEE (reference sequence). CDR3 length: 15 amino acids. CDR3 DNA sequence: TGTGCCAGCAGCTCCCGATTAGACAGGGATGAAAAACCGTTTTTT. Amino acids: CASSSRLDRDEKPFF.

The chain uses TRBV6-6 and TRBJ1-1, with D hard to call. V was pared by 6 bases and J by 0 bases, with 8 bases between. From germline, CDR1 is MNHNY and CDR2 SVGAGI (reference sequence). The CDR3 consists of 13 residues. The CDR3: CASRYTMNTEAFF. The CDR3 nucleotides read TGTGCCAGCAGATATACGATGAACACTGAAGCTTTCTTT.

This clone was counted a few times. V usage is TRBV7-2 and J usage is TRBJ1-5, with 9 nucleotides matching TRBD1. The V gene end was trimmed by 5 bases and the J gene end by 6 bases; junction bases not matched to a gene: 8. This CDR3 contains 15 residues. The germline V gene encodes CDR1 SGHTA and CDR2 FQGNSA. The CDR3 bases are TGTGCCAGCAGCATGGGGACAGGGCTCGTTCAGCCCCAGCATTTT. Protein product: CASSMGTGLVQPQHF.

The gene calls are TRBV27 and TRBJ2-1, with 10 nucleotides matching TRBD2. V was pared by 5 bases and J by 5 bases, with 15 bases of the junction left unmatched. This CDR3 has 18 amino acids. Germline assignment: CDR1 MNHEY and CDR2 SMNVEV (reference sequence). The CDR3 nucleotides read TGTGCCAGCAGTCCATTAAGCGGGGGGGCAACTTCTCACAATGAGCAGTTCTTC. This encodes CASSPLSGGATSHNEQFF.

V usage is TRBV5-5 and J usage is TRBJ1-2, with D uncertain. The ends were cut back, 2 bases at V and 7 bases at J, with 12 bases in the middle. The germline gives CDR1 SGHKS, CDR2 YYEKEE (reference sequence). The CDR3 is 13 amino acids. The CDR3 region is CASSLGGVSGYTF. The CDR3 DNA is TGTGCCAGCAGCTTAGGTGGGGTGTCTGGCTACACCTTC.